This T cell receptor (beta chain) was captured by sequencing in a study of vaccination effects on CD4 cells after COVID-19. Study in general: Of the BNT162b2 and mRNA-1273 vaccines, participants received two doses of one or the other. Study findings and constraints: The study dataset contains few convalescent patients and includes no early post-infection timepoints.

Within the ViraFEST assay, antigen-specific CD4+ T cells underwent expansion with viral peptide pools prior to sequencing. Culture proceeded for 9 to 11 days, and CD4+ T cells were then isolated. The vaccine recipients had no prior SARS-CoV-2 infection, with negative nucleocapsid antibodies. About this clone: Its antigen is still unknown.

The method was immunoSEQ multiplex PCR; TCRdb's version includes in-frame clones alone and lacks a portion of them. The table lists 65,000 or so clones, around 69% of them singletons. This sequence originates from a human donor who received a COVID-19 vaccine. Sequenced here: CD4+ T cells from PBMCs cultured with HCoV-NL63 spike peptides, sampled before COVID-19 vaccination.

As DNA, the CDR3 is TGTGCCAGCAGCTTCGGAGGGTCCGGAAACACCATATATTTT. It encodes CASSFGGSGNTIYF. This chain connects TRBV11-2 to TRBJ1-3; D gene unclear. V lost 3 bases and J 4 bases, leaving 10 bases between the germline ends. The CDR3 is made up of 14 amino acids. Germline V gives CDR1 SGHAT, CDR2 FQNNGV.